The 9 T cell receptor beta chains in this list originate from one sample, sequenced in a study of blood T cells in healthy people across ages. The use of a sample-barcoded 5' primer and a J-beta primer mix characterized a second PCR of about 7 to 12 cycles. TCRdb reprocessed the 5' RACE reads via MiXCR and lists one record per CDR3 protein. The data show about 760,000 distinct CDR3 sequences, roughly 25% seen once. These same data were also listed under a study on T cells of mothers and their children.

Sequencing was performed on blood. These receptors were taken from a boy aged 5-17 years in good health.

This clonotype was detected only a few times. This chain joins TRBV20-1 and TRBJ2-7; TRBD1 might be the D (6 bases). The DNA end is more similar to TRBJ2-5, so the J call may be wrong. The germline gives CDR1 DFQATT, CDR2 SNEGSKA (reference sequence). The CDR3 has 14 amino acids. For the CDR3, the DNA is TGCAGTGCTAGCGGTAGGGGGAGAGGAGAGACCCAGTACTTC. Translation: CSASGRGRGETQYF.

This clonotype appeared a few times. The chain combines TRBV29-1 with TRBJ1-4, with D unclear. V dropped 5 bases and J dropped 5 bases, with 15 bases sitting between them. CDR3 size: 14 residues. Per germline, CDR1 SQVTM and CDR2 ANQGSEA. This chain's CDR3 is CSVLASWGNEKLFF. The CDR3 bases are TGCAGCGTTTTAGCGTCGTGGGGAAATGAAAAACTGTTTTTT.

This clonotype turned up a few times. This chain joins TRBV5-1 and TRBJ1-1; D not resolved. This CDR3 has 16 amino acids. CDR1 and CDR2 from the germline V gene are SGHRS and YFSETQ. Trimming removed 0 bases at V and 0 bases at J, with 12 bases between. The DNA of the CDR3 is TGCGCCAGCAGCTTGGGGGTAGCGGTGATGAACACTGAAGCTTTCTTT. Its translation: CASSLGVAVMNTEAFF.

In the case of this clonotype: At one end, the junction sequence differs from germline, possibly due to a read error. The chain carries TRBV7-9 and TRBJ2-1; possible D gene TRBD1, 7 bases. The DNA end is a closer match to TRBJ2-7, so the J assignment may be wrong. CDR1 and CDR2 from the germline V gene are SEHNR and FQNEAQ (reference sequence). CDR3 length: 14 residues. CDR3 loop: CASSPRDRPYVQYF. The CDR3 bases are TGTGCCAGCAGCCCGCGGGACAGACCGTACGTGCAGTACTTC.

This clonotype was seen only a few times. The V gene is TRBV6-6, the J gene TRBJ1-2; D gene uncertain. The germline V and J ends were trimmed by 7 bases and 2 bases, with 8 bases remaining between them. In germline, CDR1 is MNHNY, CDR2 SVGAGI (reference sequence). The CDR3 runs to 12 residues. This CDR3 is CASTQTNYGYTF. For the CDR3, the DNA is TGTGCCAGCACCCAGACGAACTATGGCTACACCTTC.

The rearrangement joins TRBV7-3 to TRBJ2-1; maybe TRBD2 (5 bases). The CDR3 totals 14 residues. The V end lost 4 bases, the J end lost 5 bases, and 12 bases lay between the germline ends. From germline, CDR1 is SGHTA and CDR2 FQGTGA. In DNA form, the CDR3 reads TGTGCCAGCAGCTCCCCCGAGAGGGACAATGAGCAGTTCTTC. Encoded protein: CASSSPERDNEQFF.

This clonotype was observed a handful of times. J is TRBJ2-5 and V is TRBV6-1, with 7 bases fitting TRBD1. The J call may be mistaken, given a closer DNA end match to TRBJ2-7. Germline V lookup: CDR1 MNHNS, CDR2 SASEGT. This CDR3 comprises 12 residues. The CDR3 sequence is CASSHRGNEQYF. The CDR3 DNA reads as TGTGCCAGCAGCCACAGGGGTAACGAGCAGTACTTC.

This clonotype was seen only a few times. The rearrangement uses TRBV6-1 and TRBJ1-5; D is ambiguous. V lost 7 bases and J 2 bases, leaving 9 bases between the germline ends. The germline V gene has CDR1 MNHNS and CDR2 SASEGT. The CDR3 is 13 amino acids. CDR3 in amino acids: CASNILGNQPQHF. CDR3 sequence (DNA): TGTGCCAGCAACATCCTCGGCAATCAGCCCCAGCATTTT.

This clonotype turned up a few times. The gene calls are TRBV29-1 and TRBJ2-1; 12 bases are a match to TRBD1. The tail of the sequence fits TRBJ2-5 better, so the J call may be wrong. The germline V gene encodes CDR1 SQVTM and CDR2 ANQGSEA. This CDR3 contains 15 residues. CDR3 protein: CSFGTGTGGRETQYF. The DNA for the CDR3 is TGCAGCTTCGGAACTGGGACAGGGGGCCGGGAGACCCAGTACTTC.